The 21 T cell receptor beta chains in this list originate from one sample, sequenced in a study of spatial heterogeneity in lung cancer. Time point noted: sample taken at primary tumor resection. Whole RNA was taken from tumor, nontumor lung or frozen PBMC; it was then sequenced unsorted. TCRdb re-analysed the 5' RACE reads in MiXCR, keeping a single row per CDR3 protein. Of roughly 20,000 distinct CDR3 sequences in the sample, 4.5% to 5% were seen once. The material sequenced was PBMCs, taken at surgery. Receptors were obtained from a male donor with early-stage non-small cell lung cancer.

Ten or more counts support this clonotype. CDR3 bases: TGTGCCAGCAGTTTAAAGGTTAGGGAGTCGACCCAGTACTTC. It is translated as CASSLKVRESTQYF. The rearrangement links TRBV27 to TRBJ2-5; D might be TRBD2 (5 bases). V gave up 2 bases and J gave up 7 bases, with 14 bases separating them. Germline V gene data show CDR1 as MNHEY and CDR2 as SMNVEV (reference sequence). CDR3 length: 14 amino acids.

The V call is TRBV7-2, the J call TRBJ2-4; D is possibly TRBD1 (5 bases). CDR3 size: 12 residues. The V end was cut by 1 base, the J end by 9 bases, with 7 bases between. The germline gives CDR1 SGHTA, CDR2 FQGNSA. This CDR3 is CASSLEGVIQYF. DNA of the CDR3: TGTGCCAGCAGCTTAGAAGGGGTCATTCAGTACTTC.

This clonotype was counted many times. This chain links TRBV20-1 with TRBJ2-7, with 13 bases aligning to TRBD2. Germline V gene lookup returns CDR1 DFQATT and CDR2 SNEGSKA (reference sequence). The CDR3 is made up of 16 amino acids. With 4 bases clipped from V and 3 bases from J, the junction kept 9 bases outside the gene matches. CDR3 coding DNA: TGCAGTGCTAAACGAACTGGACTAGCGGGAGACTACGAGCAGTACTTC. It is translated as CSAKRTGLAGDYEQYF.

This clonotype was seen at least ten times. V gene TRBV6-2 or TRBV6-3 combines with J gene TRBJ2-7; 10 bases are shared with TRBD2. Germline assignment: CDR1 MNHEY and CDR2 SVGEGT. There are 13 residues in the CDR3. Trimming removed 6 bases from V and 12 bases from J; junction bases left unmatched: 11. CDR3 bases: TGTGCCAGCAGGCCAGCGGGAGGGATGCGGTCGTACTTC. It encodes CASRPAGGMRSYF.

This clonotype was counted many times. The chain uses TRBV7-8 and TRBJ2-1, with D possibly matching TRBD2 (6 bases). The germline V gene has CDR1 SGHVS and CDR2 FQNEAQ. Trimming cost V 3 bases and J 6 bases, with 15 bases left between them. This CDR3 has 15 amino acids. DNA for the CDR3: TGTGCCAGCAGCTTTGGGACTCTCCGTCCCAATGAGCAGTTCTTC. Its translation is CASSFGTLRPNEQFF.

This clonotype has more than one count but fewer than ten. This chain links TRBV20-1 with TRBJ2-3; 9 bases line up with TRBD2. The CDR3 extends over 15 amino acids. With V trimmed by 5 bases and J by 7 bases, 13 bases remained unmatched. CDR1 is DFQATT and CDR2 is SNEGSKA in the germline V gene (reference sequence). CDR3 amino acids: CSALSGSVVGNTQYF. In DNA, the CDR3 is TGCAGTGCTCTTAGCGGGAGCGTTGTCGGGAATACGCAGTATTTT.

The chain couples TRBV20-1 to TRBJ1-6; 8 nucleotides align to TRBD1. CDR1 is DFQATT, CDR2 SNEGSKA, per germline (reference sequence). The V segment lost 5 bases and the J segment 9 bases; nucleotides outside the gene matches: 6. The CDR3 is made up of 13 amino acids. The CDR3 DNA is TGCAGTGCTCATGACAGGGGTGGTTCACCCCTCCACTTT. This translates into CSAHDRGGSPLHF.

This chain links TRBV5-6 with TRBJ1-1, with D unclear. Trimming pared 1 base from V and 1 base from J, leaving 11 bases between. CDR3 length: 15 residues. The V gene's germline CDR1 is SGHDT and CDR2 YYEEEE. The CDR3: CASSLLGTANTEAFF. CDR3 nucleotides: TGTGCCAGCAGCTTGTTAGGTACCGCGAACACTGAAGCTTTCTTT.

By proportion, this clonotype is medium-sized. The V call is TRBV7-8, the J call TRBJ2-7; TRBD2 matches 9 bases. Germline CDR1 and CDR2: SGHVS and FQNEAQ. Trimming at V came to 0 bases and at J to 3 bases, leaving 12 bases not matched to a gene. The CDR3 contains 18 residues. This CDR3 reads CASSLAIGGLAGFYEQYF. The CDR3 DNA follows: TGTGCCAGCAGCTTAGCGATAGGTGGGCTAGCGGGGTTCTACGAGCAGTACTTC.

The sample holds many counts of this clonotype. The chain uses TRBV7-9 and TRBJ2-3, with 10 positions matching TRBD2. The germline V gene encodes CDR1 SEHNR and CDR2 FQNEAQ (reference sequence). CDR3 length: 15 amino acids. The junction had 5 bases not matched to a gene; V was cut back by 3 bases and J by 5 bases. CDR3 nucleotides: TGTGCCAGCAGCTTTAGCGGGAGGAAGGGAGATACGCAGTATTTT. This codes for CASSFSGRKGDTQYF.

The gene calls are TRBV20-1 and TRBJ2-7; D may be TRBD2 (6 bases). The V end lost 3 bases, the J end lost 3 bases, and 9 bases lay between the germline ends. From germline, CDR1 is DFQATT and CDR2 SNEGSKA (reference sequence). The CDR3 consists of 12 residues. CDR3 nucleotide sequence: TGCAGTGCTAGTAGCGGCTTCTACGAGCAGTACTTC. This gives the protein CSASSGFYEQYF.

This clonotype showed up many times. J is TRBJ1-6 and V is TRBV18; TRBD1 matches at 7 bases. The junction had 6 bases not matched to a gene; V was cut back by 6 bases and J by 7 bases. Germline CDR1 KGHSH, CDR2 LQKENI. The CDR3 runs to 14 residues. Written as DNA, the CDR3 is TGTGCCAGCTCGCGTGACAGGGAAAATTCACCCCTCCACTTT. Translated: CASSRDRENSPLHF.

This clonotype was found a few times. The rearrangement joins TRBV11-2 to TRBJ2-1; 9 bases line up with TRBD1. The germline V gene has CDR1 SGHAT and CDR2 FQNNGV. V trimming: 4 bases; J trimming: 7 bases; junction bases outside the gene matches: 8. The CDR3 totals 15 residues. The CDR3 nucleotides are TGTGCCAGCAGCTATCTCCGGGACAGGGTTAATGAGCAGTTCTTC. This sequence encodes CASSYLRDRVNEQFF. The complete variable domain, with remaining parts taken from reference TRBV11-2 and TRBJ2-1, reads EAGVAQSPRYKIIEKRQSVAFWCNPISGHATLYWYQQILGQGPKLLIQFQNNGVVDDSQLPKDRFSAERLKGVDSTLKIQPAKLEDSAVYLCASSYLRDRVNEQFFGPGTRLTVL.

At least ten counts were recorded for this clonotype. CDR3 amino acids: CASSLGSGHLNTEAFF. In nucleotides, the CDR3 is TGTGCCAGCAGCTTAGGATCAGGCCACTTGAACACTGAAGCTTTCTTT. The rearrangement links TRBV7-6 to TRBJ1-1, with D uncertain. From germline, CDR1 is SGHVS and CDR2 FNYEAQ. Trimming took off 1 base at V and 0 bases at J, with 12 bases between the two ends. This CDR3 has 16 amino acids.

There are many counts of this clonotype. This chain links TRBV30 with TRBJ1-3; no clear D. This CDR3 is 13 amino acids long. The V gene lost 2 bases and the J gene lost 0 bases, with 5 bases spanning the gap. In germline, CDR1 is GTSNPN, CDR2 SVGIG (reference sequence). The CDR3 here is CAWSRLSGNTIYF. As DNA, the CDR3 is TGTGCCTGGAGTCGTCTCTCTGGAAACACCATATATTTT.

There are many counts of this clonotype. The rearrangement uses TRBV29-1 and TRBJ2-7; either TRBD1 or TRBD2 may fit D (5 bases each). Germline V gene lookup returns CDR1 SQVTM and CDR2 ANQGSEA. Trimming left V 0 bases short and J 5 bases short, with 14 bases between. There are 14 residues in the CDR3. CDR3 nucleotide sequence: TGCAGCGTTGAAGAAGGTGGACGAGGGGACGAGCAGTACTTC. Its protein is CSVEEGGRGDEQYF.

This clonotype was counted at least ten times. The chain joins TRBV10-3 to TRBJ2-7; TRBD2 matches 12 bases. Germline V gene data show CDR1 as ENHRY and CDR2 as SYGVKD. This CDR3 has 18 residues. V was pared by 6 bases and J by 3 bases, with 15 bases of the junction left unmatched. The DNA for the CDR3 is TGTGCCATCAGCCCCCAGAATCCCGGGACTAGCGGGTTCTACGAGCAGTACTTC. Translated: CAISPQNPGTSGFYEQYF.

This clonotype ranks as medium-sized. V and J are TRBV10-3 and TRBJ2-7; no reliable D call. V was trimmed by 3 bases and J by 1 base, leaving 7 bases between them. The CDR3 totals 13 residues. Germline assignment: CDR1 ENHRY and CDR2 SYGVKD. CDR3: CAISDGLSYEQYF. CDR3 nucleotide sequence: TGTGCCATCAGTGACGGTTTGTCCTACGAGCAGTACTTC.

This clonotype showed up just a few times. The chain joins TRBV6-6 to TRBJ1-3; tentative D call: TRBD1 (6 bases). This CDR3 region has 13 residues. V lost 8 bases, J lost 2 bases, and 10 bases lay in between. Per germline, CDR1 MNHNY and CDR2 SVGAGI (reference sequence). The CDR3 loop reads CASRRGAGNTIYF. CDR3 nucleotides: TGTGCCAGCCGGAGGGGGGCTGGAAACACCATATATTTT.

This clonotype was counted ten times or more. The V call is TRBV2, the J call TRBJ2-7; perhaps TRBD1 as D (6 bases). Trimming shortened V by 7 bases and J by 1 base, and 17 bases separated the two germline ends. The CDR3 consists of 15 residues. Germline CDR1 and CDR2: SNHLY and FYNNEI. CDR3 nucleotide sequence: TGTGCCAGCACAGCCCCCGGGACACCTTCCTACGAGCAGTACTTC. This encodes CASTAPGTPSYEQYF.

This clonotype was recorded a few times. The chain uses TRBV9 and TRBJ2-2; tentatively, D is TRBD1 (6 bases). Trimming took off 1 base at V and 3 bases at J, with 10 bases between the two ends. Germline V lookup: CDR1 SGDLS, CDR2 YYNGEE. This CDR3 has 15 amino acids. The CDR3 bases are TGTGCCAGCAGCGTACAGGGGTTCGACACCGGGGAGCTGTTTTTT. This codes for CASSVQGFDTGELFF.